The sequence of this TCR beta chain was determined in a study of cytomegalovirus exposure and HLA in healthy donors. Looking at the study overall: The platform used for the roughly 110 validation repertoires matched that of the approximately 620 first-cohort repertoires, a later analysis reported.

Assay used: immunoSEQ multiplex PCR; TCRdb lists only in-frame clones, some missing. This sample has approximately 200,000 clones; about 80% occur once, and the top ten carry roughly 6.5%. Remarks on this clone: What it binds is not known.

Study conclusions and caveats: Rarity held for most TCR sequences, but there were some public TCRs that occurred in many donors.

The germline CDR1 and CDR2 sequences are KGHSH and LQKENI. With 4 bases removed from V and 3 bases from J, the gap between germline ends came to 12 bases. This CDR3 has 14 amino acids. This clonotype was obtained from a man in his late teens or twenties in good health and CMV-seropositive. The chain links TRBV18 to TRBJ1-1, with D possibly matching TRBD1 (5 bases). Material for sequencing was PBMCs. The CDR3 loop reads CASSLRPGDTEAFF. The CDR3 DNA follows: TGTGCCAGCTCACTAAGGCCGGGGGACACTGAAGCTTTCTTT.